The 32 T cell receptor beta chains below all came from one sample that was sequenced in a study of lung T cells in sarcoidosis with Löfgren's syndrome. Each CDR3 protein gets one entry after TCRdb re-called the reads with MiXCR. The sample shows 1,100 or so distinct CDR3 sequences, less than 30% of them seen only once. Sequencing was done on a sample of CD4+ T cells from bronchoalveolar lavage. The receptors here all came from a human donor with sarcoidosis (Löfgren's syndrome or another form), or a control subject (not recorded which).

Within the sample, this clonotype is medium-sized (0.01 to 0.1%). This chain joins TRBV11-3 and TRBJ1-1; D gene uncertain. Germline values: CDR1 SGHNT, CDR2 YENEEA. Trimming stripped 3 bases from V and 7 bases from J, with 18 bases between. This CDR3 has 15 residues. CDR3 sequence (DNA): TGTGCCAGCAGCTTGGGATACGGTGGGCTGGGTGAAGCTTTCTTT. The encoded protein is CASSLGYGGLGEAFF.

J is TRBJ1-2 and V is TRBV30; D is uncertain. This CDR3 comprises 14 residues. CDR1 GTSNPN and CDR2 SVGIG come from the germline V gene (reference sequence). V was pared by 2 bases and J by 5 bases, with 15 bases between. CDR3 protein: CAWSPDGSQYGYTF. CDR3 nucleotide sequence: TGTGCCTGGAGTCCCGACGGCAGCCAATATGGCTACACCTTC.

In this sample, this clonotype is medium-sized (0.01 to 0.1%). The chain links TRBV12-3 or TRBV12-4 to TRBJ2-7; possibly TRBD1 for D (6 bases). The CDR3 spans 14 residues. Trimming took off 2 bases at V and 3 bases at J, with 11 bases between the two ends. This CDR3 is CASSLRGQLYEQYF. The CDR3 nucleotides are TGTGCCAGCAGTTTACGAGGACAGCTCTACGAGCAGTACTTC.

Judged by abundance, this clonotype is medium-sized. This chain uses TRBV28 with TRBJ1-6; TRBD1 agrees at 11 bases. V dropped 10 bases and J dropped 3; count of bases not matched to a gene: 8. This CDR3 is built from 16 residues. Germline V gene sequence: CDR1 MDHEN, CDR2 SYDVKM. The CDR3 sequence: CATRGTGGNYNSPLHF. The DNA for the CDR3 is TGTGCCACCCGGGGGACAGGGGGAAACTATAATTCACCCCTCCACTTT.

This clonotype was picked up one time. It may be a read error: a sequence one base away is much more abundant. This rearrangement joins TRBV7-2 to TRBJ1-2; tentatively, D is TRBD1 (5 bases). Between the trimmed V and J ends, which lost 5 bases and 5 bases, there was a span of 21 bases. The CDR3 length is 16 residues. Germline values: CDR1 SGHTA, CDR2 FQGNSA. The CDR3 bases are TGTGCCAGCAGCCTCAGTGGTGCCGGGGGATTGTATGGCTACACCTTC. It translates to CASSLSGAGGLYGYTF.

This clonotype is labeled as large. In DNA, the CDR3 is TGTGCCGGGGGGGACACTAACACCGGGGAGCTGTTTTTT. It specifies CAGGDTNTGELFF. This chain connects TRBV19 to TRBJ2-2; tentative D call: TRBD2 (7 bases). In germline, CDR1 is LNHDA, CDR2 SQIVND (reference sequence). This CDR3 contains 13 residues. V lost 11 bases and J lost 2, with 12 bases in between.

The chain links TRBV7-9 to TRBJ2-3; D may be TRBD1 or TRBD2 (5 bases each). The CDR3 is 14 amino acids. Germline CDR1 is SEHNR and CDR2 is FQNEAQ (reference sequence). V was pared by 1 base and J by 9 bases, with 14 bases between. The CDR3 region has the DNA TGTGCCAGCAGCTTAGAGTCCTCTTGGGACACGCAGTATTTT. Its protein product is CASSLESSWDTQYF.

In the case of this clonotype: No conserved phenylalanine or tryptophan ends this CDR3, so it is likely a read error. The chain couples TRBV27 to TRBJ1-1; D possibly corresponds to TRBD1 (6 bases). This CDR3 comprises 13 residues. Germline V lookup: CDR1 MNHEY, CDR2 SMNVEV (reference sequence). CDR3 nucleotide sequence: TGTGCCAGCAGTACGGGGGCCCTCACTGAGGCTTTCTCT. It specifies CASSTGALTEAFS.

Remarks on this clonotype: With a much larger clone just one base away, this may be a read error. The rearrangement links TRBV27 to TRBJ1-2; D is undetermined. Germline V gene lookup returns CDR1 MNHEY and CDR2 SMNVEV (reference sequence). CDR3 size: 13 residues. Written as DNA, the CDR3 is TGTGCCAGCAGTTTGGGCCAGAACTATGGCTGCACCTTC. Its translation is CASSLGQNYGCTF.

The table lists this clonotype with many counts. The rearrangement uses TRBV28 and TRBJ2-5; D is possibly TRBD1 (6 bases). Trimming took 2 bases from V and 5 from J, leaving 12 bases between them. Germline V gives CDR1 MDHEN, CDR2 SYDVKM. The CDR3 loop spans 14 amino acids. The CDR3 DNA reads TGTGCCAGCAGTTTAGAGGGACAAAGGGAGACCCAGTACTTC. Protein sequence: CASSLEGQRETQYF.

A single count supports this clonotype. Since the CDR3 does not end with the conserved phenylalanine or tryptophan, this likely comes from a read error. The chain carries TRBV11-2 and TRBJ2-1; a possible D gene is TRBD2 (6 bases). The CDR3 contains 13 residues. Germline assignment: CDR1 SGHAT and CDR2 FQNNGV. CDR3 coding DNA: TGCGCCAGCAGCTTGGGAGGAGAGGGTGAGCAGTTCCTC. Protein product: CASSLGGEGEQFL.

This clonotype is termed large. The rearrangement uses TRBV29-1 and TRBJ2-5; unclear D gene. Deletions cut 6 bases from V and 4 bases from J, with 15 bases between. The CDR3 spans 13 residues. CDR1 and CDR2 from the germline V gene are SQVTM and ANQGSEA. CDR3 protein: CSVVDLPGETQYF. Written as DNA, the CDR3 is TGCAGCGTAGTAGACCTTCCGGGAGAGACCCAGTACTTC.

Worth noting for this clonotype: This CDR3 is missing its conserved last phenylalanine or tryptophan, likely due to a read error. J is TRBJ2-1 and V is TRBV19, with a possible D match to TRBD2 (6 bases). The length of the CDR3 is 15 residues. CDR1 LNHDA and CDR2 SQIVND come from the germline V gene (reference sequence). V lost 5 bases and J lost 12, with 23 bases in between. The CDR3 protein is CASSSSGTFGGGQFL. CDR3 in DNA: TGTGCCAGTAGTTCGAGCGGAACTTTCGGGGGTGGGCAGTTCCTC.

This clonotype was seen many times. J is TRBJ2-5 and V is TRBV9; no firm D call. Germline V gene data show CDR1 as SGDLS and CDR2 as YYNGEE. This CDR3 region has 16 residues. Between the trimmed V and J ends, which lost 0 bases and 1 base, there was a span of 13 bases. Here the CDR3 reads CASSVEEQRFQETQYF. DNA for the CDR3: TGTGCCAGCAGCGTAGAGGAACAGCGCTTCCAAGAGACCCAGTACTTC. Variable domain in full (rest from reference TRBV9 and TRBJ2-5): DSGVTQTPKHLITATGQRVTLRCSPRSGDLSVYWYQQSLDQGLQFLIQYYNGEERAKGNILERFSAQQFPDLHSELNLSSLELGDSALYFCASSVEEQRFQETQYFGPGTRLLVL.

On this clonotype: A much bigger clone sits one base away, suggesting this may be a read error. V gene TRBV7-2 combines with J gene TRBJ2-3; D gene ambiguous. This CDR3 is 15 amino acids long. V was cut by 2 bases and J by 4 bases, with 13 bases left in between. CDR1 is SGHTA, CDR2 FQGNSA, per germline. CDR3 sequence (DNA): TGTGCCAGCAGCTTATCAAAGCTCCCCCCAGATACGCAGTATTTT. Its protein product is CASSLSKLPPDTQYF.

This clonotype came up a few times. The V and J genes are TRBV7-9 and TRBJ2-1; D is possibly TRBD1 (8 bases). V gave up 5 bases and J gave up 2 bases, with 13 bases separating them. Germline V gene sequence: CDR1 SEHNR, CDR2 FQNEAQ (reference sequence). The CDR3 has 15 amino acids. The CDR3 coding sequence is TGTGCCAGCAGCGGGGGGGACAGGACCTACAATGAGCAGTTCTTC. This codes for CASSGGDRTYNEQFF.

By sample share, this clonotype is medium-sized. In DNA form, the CDR3 reads TGTGCCAGCAGTGAATGGAGCGGCCAGGAGACCCAGTACTTC. It is translated as CASSEWSGQETQYF. The chain joins TRBV25-1 to TRBJ2-5; D may be TRBD2 (5 bases). Germline lookup yields CDR1 MGHDK and CDR2 SYGVNS. Trimming cost V 1 base and J 5 bases, with 11 bases left between them. This CDR3 spans 14 amino acids.

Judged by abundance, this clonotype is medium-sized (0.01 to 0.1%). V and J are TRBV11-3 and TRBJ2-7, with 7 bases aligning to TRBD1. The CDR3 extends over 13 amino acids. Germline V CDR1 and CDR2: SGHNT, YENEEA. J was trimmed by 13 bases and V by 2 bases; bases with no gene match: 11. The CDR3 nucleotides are TGTGCCAGCAGCTTAACCCGCAAACAGGGGTCCTACTTC. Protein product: CASSLTRKQGSYF.

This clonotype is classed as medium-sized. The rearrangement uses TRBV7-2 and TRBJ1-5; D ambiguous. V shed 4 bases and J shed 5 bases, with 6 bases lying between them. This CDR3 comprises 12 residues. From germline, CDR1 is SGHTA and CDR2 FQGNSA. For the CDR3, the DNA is TGTGCCAGCAGCTCGTCAGATCAGCCCCAGCATTTT. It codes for CASSSSDQPQHF.

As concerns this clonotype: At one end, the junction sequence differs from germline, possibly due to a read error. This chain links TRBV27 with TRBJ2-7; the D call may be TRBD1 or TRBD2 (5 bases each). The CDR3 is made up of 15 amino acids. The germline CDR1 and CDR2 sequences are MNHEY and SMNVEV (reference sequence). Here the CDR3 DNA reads TGTGCCGGCAGCTCTAGCAGGGAAAGCTCCTACGAGCAGTACTTC. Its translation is CAGSSSRESSYEQYF.

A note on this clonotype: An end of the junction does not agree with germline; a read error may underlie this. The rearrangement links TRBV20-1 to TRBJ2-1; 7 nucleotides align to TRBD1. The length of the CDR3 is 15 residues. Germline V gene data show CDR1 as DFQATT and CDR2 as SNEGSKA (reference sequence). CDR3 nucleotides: TGCAGTGCTCCCCGAGGGGGCGAGAACTACAATGAGCAGTCCTTC. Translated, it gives CSAPRGGENYNEQSF.

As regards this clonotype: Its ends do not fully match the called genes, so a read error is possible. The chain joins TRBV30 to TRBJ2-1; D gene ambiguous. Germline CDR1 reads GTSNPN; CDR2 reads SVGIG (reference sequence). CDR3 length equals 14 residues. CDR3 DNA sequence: TGTGCCTGGAATCCCCTCGACTCCTGCAATGAGCAGTTCTTC. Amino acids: CAWNPLDSCNEQFF.

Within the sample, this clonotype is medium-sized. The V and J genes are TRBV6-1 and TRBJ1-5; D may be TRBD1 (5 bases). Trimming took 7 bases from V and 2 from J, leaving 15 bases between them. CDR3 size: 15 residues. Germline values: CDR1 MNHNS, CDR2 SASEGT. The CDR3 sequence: CASKDRLYGNQPQHF. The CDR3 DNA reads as TGTGCCAGCAAAGACAGACTCTACGGCAATCAGCCCCAGCATTTT.

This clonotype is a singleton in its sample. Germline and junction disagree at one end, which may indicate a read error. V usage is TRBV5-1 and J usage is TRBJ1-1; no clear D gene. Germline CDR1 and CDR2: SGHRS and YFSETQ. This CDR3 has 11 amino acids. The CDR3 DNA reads TGCGCCTGCAGTGTGAACACTGAGGCTTTCTTT. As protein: CACSVNTEAFF.

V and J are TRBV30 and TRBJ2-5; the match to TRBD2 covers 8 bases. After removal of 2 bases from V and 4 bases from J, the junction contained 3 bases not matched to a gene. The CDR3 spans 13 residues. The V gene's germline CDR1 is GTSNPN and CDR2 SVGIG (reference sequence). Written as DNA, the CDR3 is TGTGCCTGGAGTTCCGGGGGGGCAGAGACCCAGTACTTC. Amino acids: CAWSSGGAETQYF.

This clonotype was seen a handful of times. The CDR3 region has the DNA TGTGCCAGCAGCAGAAAGGTGAACACCGGGGAGCTGTTTTTT. Its translation: CASSRKVNTGELFF. The genes are TRBV3-1 and TRBJ2-2; no firm D call. Between the trimmed V and J ends, which lost 5 bases and 1 base, there was a span of 8 bases. Per germline, CDR1 LGHDT and CDR2 YNNKEL (reference sequence). The CDR3 runs to 14 residues.

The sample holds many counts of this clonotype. CDR3 nucleotide sequence: TGTGCCAGCAGCTTACTAGTCCCCAACCCCAAAGAGACCCAGTACTTC. Translating it yields CASSLLVPNPKETQYF. The chain carries TRBV11-2 and TRBJ2-5; no definite D call. Trimming pared 2 bases from V and 3 bases from J, leaving 16 bases between. This CDR3 comprises 16 residues. Germline CDR1 SGHAT, CDR2 FQNNGV.

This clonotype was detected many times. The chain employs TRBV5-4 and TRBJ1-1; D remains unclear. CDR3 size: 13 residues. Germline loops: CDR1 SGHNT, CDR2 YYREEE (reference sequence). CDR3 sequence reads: CVVLRGIDTEAFF. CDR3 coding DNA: TGTGTAGTACTACGGGGAATTGACACTGAAGCTTTCTTT.

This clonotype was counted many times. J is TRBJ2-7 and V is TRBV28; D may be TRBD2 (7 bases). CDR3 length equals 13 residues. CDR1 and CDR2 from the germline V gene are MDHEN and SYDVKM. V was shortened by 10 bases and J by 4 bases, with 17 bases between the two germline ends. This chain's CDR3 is CATKRGGVYEQYF. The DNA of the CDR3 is TGTGCCACAAAGAGGGGGGGGGTATACGAGCAGTACTTC.

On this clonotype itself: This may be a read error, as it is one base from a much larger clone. The CDR3 loop is CASSTGGAGYNSHLHF. CDR3 DNA: TGCGCCAGCAGCACCGGCGGAGCGGGGTATAATTCACACCTCCACTTT. The chain joins TRBV5-1 to TRBJ1-6; D is uncertain. The CDR3 contains 16 residues. Germline V CDR1 and CDR2: SGHRS, YFSETQ. Filled out from reference TRBV5-1 and TRBJ1-6, the complete variable domain reads KAGVTQTPRYLIKTRGQQVTLSCSPISGHRSVSWYQQTPGQGLQFLFEYFSETQRNKGNFPGRFSGRQFSNSRSEMNVSTLELGDSALYLCASSTGGAGYNSHLHFGNGTRLTVT.

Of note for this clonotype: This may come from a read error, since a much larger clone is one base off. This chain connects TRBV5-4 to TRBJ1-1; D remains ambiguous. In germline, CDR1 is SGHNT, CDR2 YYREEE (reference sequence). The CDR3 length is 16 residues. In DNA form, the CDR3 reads TGTGCCAGCAGCCCAGCCGGGAGTACAGCGAACACTGGAGCTTTCTTT. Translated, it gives CASSPAGSTANTGAFF.

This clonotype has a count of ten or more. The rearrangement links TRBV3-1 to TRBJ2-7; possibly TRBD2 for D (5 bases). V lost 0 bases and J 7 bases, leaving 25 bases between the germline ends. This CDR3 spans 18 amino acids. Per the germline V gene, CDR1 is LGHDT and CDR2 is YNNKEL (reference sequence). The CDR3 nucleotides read TGTGCCAGCAGCCAAGATTTCCCCGGGGTAGTTTCGCCGAGGGAGCAGTACTTC. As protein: CASSQDFPGVVSPREQYF.